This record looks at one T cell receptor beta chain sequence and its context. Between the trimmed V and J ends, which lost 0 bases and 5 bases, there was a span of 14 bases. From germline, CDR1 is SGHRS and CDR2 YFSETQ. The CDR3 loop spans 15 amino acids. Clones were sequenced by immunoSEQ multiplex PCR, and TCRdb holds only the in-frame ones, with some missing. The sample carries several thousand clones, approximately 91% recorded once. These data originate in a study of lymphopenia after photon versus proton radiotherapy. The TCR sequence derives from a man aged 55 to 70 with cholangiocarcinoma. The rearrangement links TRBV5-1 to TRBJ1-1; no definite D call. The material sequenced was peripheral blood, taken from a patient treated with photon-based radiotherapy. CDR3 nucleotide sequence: TGCGCCAGCAGCTTGGCCATGGGTGTGGGGACTGAAGCTTTCTTT. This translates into CASSLAMGVGTEAFF.